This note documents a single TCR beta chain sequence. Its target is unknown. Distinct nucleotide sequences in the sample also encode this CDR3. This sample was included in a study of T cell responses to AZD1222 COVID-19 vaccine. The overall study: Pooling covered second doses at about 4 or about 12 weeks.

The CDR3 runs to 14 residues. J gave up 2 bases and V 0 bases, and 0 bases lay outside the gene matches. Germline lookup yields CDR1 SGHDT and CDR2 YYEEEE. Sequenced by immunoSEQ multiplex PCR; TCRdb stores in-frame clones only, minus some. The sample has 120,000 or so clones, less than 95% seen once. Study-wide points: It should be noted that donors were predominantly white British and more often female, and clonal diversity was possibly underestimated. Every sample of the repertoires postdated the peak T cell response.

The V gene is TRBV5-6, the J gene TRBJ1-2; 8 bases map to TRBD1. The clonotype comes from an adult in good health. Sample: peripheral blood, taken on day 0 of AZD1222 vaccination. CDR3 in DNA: TGTGCCAGCAGCTTGGGGACAGGGAACTATGGCTACACCTTC. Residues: CASSLGTGNYGYTF.